The 22 T cell receptor beta chains in this list originate from one sample, sequenced in a study of OX40 agonist ivuxolimab in advanced cancers. Sequencing was performed with immunoSEQ multiplex PCR; in TCRdb, only in-frame clones are kept and a portion is missing. The sample shows 37,000 or so clones, approximately 82% of them seen only once. The sample consisted of CD4+ or CD8+ T cells sorted from blood, taken in a trial of the OX40 agonist ivuxolimab. The receptors stem from an adult with an advanced solid tumor such as melanoma, head and neck, liver or kidney cancer.

The chain carries TRBV28 and TRBJ2-7; D is perhaps TRBD1 (7 bases). The CDR3 has 16 amino acids. CDR1 is MDHEN and CDR2 is SYDVKM in the germline V gene. Trimming removed 2 bases from V and 0 bases from J, with 14 bases in between. The CDR3 region has the DNA TGTGCCAGCAGTTTACAGGGGGGCACCTTCTCCTACGAGCAGTACTTC. Its translation is CASSLQGGTFSYEQYF.

This clone was detected a few times. The CDR3 DNA reads as TGTGCCAGCAGCAATGGACAGGCGCGTGGGAATACGCAGTATTTT. Translation: CASSNGQARGNTQYF. The chain couples TRBV5-8 to TRBJ2-3; 7 positions agree with TRBD1. Looked up from germline, CDR1 is SGHTS and CDR2 is YDEGEE. This CDR3 region has 15 residues. The V gene end was trimmed by 4 bases and the J gene end by 7 bases; junction bases not matched to a gene: 12. The full variable domain, completed using reference TRBV5-8 and TRBJ2-3, is EAGVTQSPTHLIKTRGQQATLRCSPISGHTSVYWYQQALGLGLQFLLWYDEGEERNRGNFPPRFSGRQFPNYSSELNVNALELEDSALYLCASSNGQARGNTQYFGPGTRLTVL.

The chain uses TRBV7-3 and TRBJ1-1; no firm D call. The CDR3 extends over 13 amino acids. Between the trimmed V and J ends, which lost 0 bases and 3 bases, there was a span of 5 bases. Germline CDR1 reads SGHTA; CDR2 reads FQGTGA. The CDR3 spells CASSLTVDTEAFF. Here the CDR3 DNA reads TGTGCCAGCAGCTTAACGGTGGACACTGAAGCTTTCTTT.

The chain links TRBV2 to TRBJ2-3, with 7 nucleotides matching TRBD1. This CDR3 has 15 amino acids. Germline trimming cut 6 bases from V and 0 bases from J; bases unmatched to any gene: 6. CDR1 SNHLY and CDR2 FYNNEI come from the germline V gene. Written as DNA, the CDR3 is TGTGCCAGCAGCCCAGGGGGACCTAGCACAGATACGCAGTATTTT. Encoded protein: CASSPGGPSTDTQYF.

This chain joins TRBV5-8 and TRBJ2-6, with 9 bases lining up with TRBD1. The CDR3 sequence is 20 residues long. V shed 0 bases, J shed 1 base, and the junction held 11 bases outside the gene matches. Germline CDR1 is SGHTS and CDR2 is YDEGEE. CDR3 nucleotide sequence: TGTGCCAGCAGCTTGGGGGGTGGGACAGGGCCCTCATCTGGGGCCAACGTCCTGACTTTC. This encodes CASSLGGGTGPSSGANVLTF.

This clone was recorded a few times. This chain links TRBV7-2 with TRBJ2-7; D gene ambiguous. This CDR3 spans 12 amino acids. Trimming left V 5 bases short and J 4 bases short, with 9 bases between. Germline values: CDR1 SGHTA, CDR2 FQGNSA. DNA of the CDR3: TGTGCCAGCAGCCCCCTCCGATACGAGCAGTACTTC. It codes for CASSPLRYEQYF.

V and J are TRBV19 and TRBJ2-7; TRBD2 aligns across 7 bases. The V gene's germline CDR1 is LNHDA and CDR2 SQIVND (reference sequence). This CDR3 has 15 amino acids. The ends lost 6 bases at V and 0 bases at J; junction bases unmatched: 8. CDR3 nucleotide sequence: TGTGCCAGTAGATCAAGCGGGACGGACTCCTACGAGCAGTACTTC. It codes for CASRSSGTDSYEQYF.

This rearrangement joins TRBV20-1 to TRBJ2-3; unclear D gene. The germline V gene encodes CDR1 DFQATT and CDR2 SNEGSKA (reference sequence). There are 11 residues in the CDR3. Trimming took off 3 bases at V and 6 bases at J, with 7 bases between the two ends. CDR3 protein: CSASVGDTQYF. In nucleotides, the CDR3 is TGCAGTGCTAGCGTCGGGGATACGCAGTATTTT.

This clone was seen a few times. The V and J genes are TRBV12-5 and TRBJ1-2, with D possibly being TRBD1 (5 bases). Trimming stripped 2 bases from V and 3 bases from J, with 7 bases between. The CDR3 is made up of 13 amino acids. Germline V gene data show CDR1 as LGHNT and CDR2 as FRNRAP. In nucleotides, the CDR3 is TGTGCTAGTGGTTTGAGGGGCGACTATGGCTACACCTTC. This gives the protein CASGLRGDYGYTF.

The chain employs TRBV29-1 and TRBJ1-1, with D uncertain. CDR3 length equals 13 residues. V lost 4 bases to trimming and J lost 1 base, with 10 bases between them. In germline, CDR1 is SQVTM, CDR2 ANQGSEA. CDR3 loop: CSVVGPGNTEAFF. The CDR3 coding sequence is TGCAGCGTTGTGGGTCCCGGGAACACTGAAGCTTTCTTT.

V usage is TRBV5-4 and J usage is TRBJ2-1, with D possibly being TRBD1 (5 bases). The germline gives CDR1 SGHNT, CDR2 YYREEE (reference sequence). The CDR3 length is 16 residues. The V and J ends lost 0 bases and 7 bases respectively, with 17 bases between them. In nucleotides, the CDR3 is TGTGCCAGCAGCTTGGGATTAGGGGATATAACAAATGAGCAGTTCTTC. Its protein product is CASSLGLGDITNEQFF.

The V gene is TRBV30, the J gene TRBJ1-1, with a weak D call TRBD1 (6 bases). CDR1 is GTSNPN, CDR2 SVGIG, per germline (reference sequence). The CDR3 runs to 15 residues. Trimming shortened V by 1 base and J by 1 base, and 13 bases separated the two germline ends. CDR3 DNA: TGTGCCTGGAGTGAAGAACCGGGACAGAACACTGAAGCTTTCTTT. Translating gives CAWSEEPGQNTEAFF.

This clone was seen just once. V is TRBV2 and J is TRBJ2-7; 7 nucleotides align to TRBD2. With V trimmed by 6 bases and J by 2 bases, 4 bases remained unmatched. This CDR3 has 13 residues. CDR1 is SNHLY and CDR2 is FYNNEI in the germline V gene. The CDR3 loop reads CASRRLAAYEQYF. The DNA of the CDR3 is TGTGCCAGCAGGAGACTAGCAGCCTACGAGCAGTACTTC.

V usage is TRBV11-2 and J usage is TRBJ2-7; maybe TRBD2 (6 bases). CDR3 length equals 15 residues. V lost 5 bases, J lost 0 bases, and 14 bases lay in between. The germline gives CDR1 SGHAT, CDR2 FQNNGV. The CDR3 protein is CASSPVMGGSYEQYF. For the CDR3, the DNA is TGTGCCAGCAGCCCGGTGATGGGGGGCTCCTACGAGCAGTACTTC.

The gene calls are TRBV10-3 and TRBJ2-1; D is perhaps TRBD1 (5 bases). The CDR3 is made up of 10 amino acids. V was trimmed by 9 bases and J by 7 bases, leaving 7 bases between them. Per the germline V gene, CDR1 is ENHRY and CDR2 is SYGVKD. CDR3 residues: CAIGVNEQFF. DNA of the CDR3: TGTGCCATAGGGGTAAATGAGCAGTTCTTC.

The CDR3 DNA reads TGTGCCACCAGCAGTGGACAGATCTATGGCTACACCTTC. Translating it yields CATSSGQIYGYTF. This sequence joins TRBV15 and TRBJ1-2; a possible D gene is TRBD1 (6 bases). Germline values: CDR1 LNHNV, CDR2 YYDKDF (reference sequence). This CDR3 spans 13 amino acids. Trimming stripped 3 bases from V and 4 bases from J, with 9 bases between. The full variable domain, rest sourced from reference TRBV15 and TRBJ1-2, is DAMVIQNPRYQVTQFGKPVTLSCSQTLNHNVMYWYQQKSSQAPKLLFHYYDKDFNNEADTPDNFQSRRPNTSFCFLDIRSPGLGDTAMYLCATSSGQIYGYTFGSGTRLTVV.

The chain combines TRBV6-5 with TRBJ1-6; D is unresolved. This CDR3 has 14 amino acids. The V gene lost 5 bases and the J gene lost 7 bases, with 12 bases spanning the gap. Germline CDR1 MNHEY, CDR2 SVGAGI. In nucleotides, the CDR3 is TGTGCCAGCAGTCCCACTTACCTCAATTCACCCCTCCACTTT. As protein: CASSPTYLNSPLHF.

The V gene is TRBV5-4, the J gene TRBJ2-6; D gene unclear. The V and J ends lost 0 bases and 1 base respectively, with 5 bases between them. Germline CDR1 SGHNT, CDR2 YYREEE (reference sequence). The length of the CDR3 is 15 residues. CDR3 region: CASSLVGSGANVLTF. DNA for the CDR3: TGTGCCAGCAGCTTGGTAGGATCTGGGGCCAACGTCCTGACTTTC.

There are a few counts of this clone. This chain joins TRBV5-4 and TRBJ2-1, with TRBD2 matching over 10 bases. CDR1 SGHNT and CDR2 YYREEE come from the germline V gene (reference sequence). V lost 0 bases to trimming and J lost 4 bases; unmatched junction nucleotides: 1. This CDR3 region has 15 residues. CDR3: CASSLGTSGYNEQFF. The CDR3, as DNA: TGTGCCAGCAGCTTGGGGACTAGCGGTTACAATGAGCAGTTCTTC.

The V call is TRBV6-5, the J call TRBJ2-7; 7 positions agree with TRBD1. CDR1 MNHEY and CDR2 SVGAGI come from the germline V gene. V trimming: 8 bases; J trimming: 7 bases; junction bases outside the gene matches: 11. This CDR3 has 13 residues. The CDR3, as DNA: TGTGCCAGCCGAACCGGACAGGCGTGGGAGCAGTACTTC. Translating gives CASRTGQAWEQYF.

This chain connects TRBV11-3 to TRBJ2-2; 8 positions agree with TRBD1. V dropped 2 bases and J dropped 5; count of bases not matched to a gene: 4. The CDR3 covers 15 residues. CDR1 SGHNT and CDR2 YENEEA come from the germline V gene. For the CDR3, the DNA is TGTGCCAGCAGCTTATACCAGGGGGCAACCGGGGAGCTGTTTTTT. Protein sequence: CASSLYQGATGELFF.

The chain links TRBV18 to TRBJ1-1; D is unclear. CDR1 is KGHSH and CDR2 is LQKENI in the germline V gene. Between the trimmed V and J ends, which lost 0 bases and 7 bases, there was a span of 9 bases. This CDR3 comprises 13 residues. CDR3 sequence: CASSPPRRFEAFF. The DNA for the CDR3 is TGTGCCAGCTCACCACCCAGGAGATTTGAAGCTTTCTTT.